One and the same sample provided the 6 T cell receptor beta chains below, sequenced in a study of control samples from healthy donors and cancer patients. The assay was immunoSEQ multiplex PCR, and TCRdb's table has in-frame clones only and misses some. This table has roughly 98,000 clones, approximately 95% appearing once. Sequenced: blood. The receptors originated from a man aged 18 to 35 in good health.

The chain is built from TRBV18 and TRBJ2-3; D unclear. CDR1 and CDR2 from the germline V gene are KGHSH and LQKENI. The CDR3 consists of 13 residues. Trimming removed 5 bases at V and 0 bases at J, with 6 bases between. In DNA, the CDR3 is TGTGCCAGCTCAACAACTAGCACAGATACGCAGTATTTT. Its translation: CASSTTSTDTQYF.

The V gene is TRBV6-2 or TRBV6-3, the J gene TRBJ2-1, with 10 bases lining up with TRBD2. Per the germline V gene, CDR1 is MNHEY and CDR2 is SVGEGT. The CDR3 loop spans 15 amino acids. With 5 bases clipped from V and 3 bases from J, the junction kept 4 bases outside the gene matches. CDR3 nucleotides: TGTGCCAGCAGTCAGGGACTAGCGTACTACAATGAGCAGTTCTTC. Protein: CASSQGLAYYNEQFF.

The chain has TRBV19 and TRBJ1-6; 10 bases are shared with TRBD1. CDR3 length: 19 amino acids. Germline CDR1 LNHDA, CDR2 SQIVND (reference sequence). Trimming removed 4 bases from V and 7 bases from J; junction bases left unmatched: 16. In DNA form, the CDR3 reads TGTGCCAGTAGTACAGCCGGGACAGGGGTCCTACCCGGAAATTCACCCCTCCACTTT. Amino acids: CASSTAGTGVLPGNSPLHF.

This clone was detected only once. The chain combines TRBV4-1 with TRBJ1-1; D not resolved. V dropped 4 bases and J dropped 1 base, with 13 bases sitting between them. CDR3 size: 15 residues. Germline V gene sequence: CDR1 MGHRA, CDR2 YSYEKL. This CDR3 reads CASSLEVVRNTEAFF. CDR3 sequence (DNA): TGCGCCAGCAGCCTAGAGGTGGTTAGGAACACTGAAGCTTTCTTT.

The chain uses TRBV6-4 and TRBJ2-3; possible D gene TRBD1, 5 bases. V was clipped by 3 bases and J by 3 bases, with 10 bases between them. The germline V gene has CDR1 MRHNA and CDR2 SNTAGT. This CDR3 is built from 14 residues. The CDR3 protein is CASSEGQGTDTQYF. Written as DNA, the CDR3 is TGTGCCAGCAGTGAAGGGCAGGGAACAGATACGCAGTATTTT.

This clone has only one observation. The CDR3 loop reads CASNENRGTTQETQYF. The CDR3 coding sequence is TGTGCCAGCAATGAGAACAGGGGGACTACGCAGGAGACCCAGTACTTC. V is TRBV28 and J is TRBJ2-5; D might be TRBD1 (8 bases). CDR1 is MDHEN and CDR2 is SYDVKM in the germline V gene. The CDR3 runs 16 residues. The ends were cut back, 7 bases at V and 5 bases at J, with 23 bases in the middle.